The entry below describes one T cell receptor beta chain. There are 13 residues in the CDR3. The germline gives CDR1 LNHDA, CDR2 SQIVND (reference sequence). With 5 bases removed from V and 3 bases from J, the gap between germline ends came to 11 bases. In the study's own analysis: Nucleated cell number was recorded as an estimate derived from reference gene primer amplification. Profiling relied on immunoSEQ multiplex PCR, and the TCRdb table lists in-frame clones only, not all of them. V and J calls and clone size are copied from that table; D and trimming were computed from the DNA. This table holds 55,000 to 70,000 clones, more than 75% found once. The sample belongs to a study of blood T cell repertoires in COVID-19.

The sequence derives from a woman aged 40-49 years who had recovered from COVID-19. The chain employs TRBV19 and TRBJ2-7; possible D gene TRBD1, 5 bases. Material: PBMCs or T cells enriched from blood (not recorded which). This chain's CDR3 is CASSSGRDYEQYF. CDR3 nucleotides: TGTGCCAGTAGTTCAGGGCGAGACTACGAGCAGTACTTC.